These 25 T cell receptor beta chains came from one sample sequenced in a study of technical replicates of blood from a handful of donors. Assay used: immunoSEQ multiplex PCR; TCRdb lists only in-frame clones, some missing. The table has some 87,000 clones, about 96% seen once; the top ten hold around 0.31%. The material sequenced was T cells isolated from PBMCs. The receptor set was obtained from a human donor in good health.

The V gene is TRBV5-1, the J gene TRBJ1-4; 7 bases are shared with TRBD1. The germline CDR1 and CDR2 sequences are SGHRS and YFSETQ. The junction had 6 bases not matched to a gene; V was cut back by 5 bases and J by 2 bases. This CDR3 comprises 15 residues. CDR3 sequence (DNA): TGCGCCAGCAGTCCTACAGGGGACACTAATGAAAAACTGTTTTTT. This encodes CASSPTGDTNEKLFF.

This rearrangement joins TRBV25-1 to TRBJ2-1, with TRBD2 matching 9 bases. Germline V lookup: CDR1 MGHDK, CDR2 SYGVNS. The V gene end was trimmed by 3 bases and the J gene end by 11 bases; junction bases not matched to a gene: 8. The length of the CDR3 is 14 residues. As DNA, the CDR3 is TGTGCCAGCAGTGATTCGGTAGCGGGGGATAAGCAGTTCTTC. Encoded protein: CASSDSVAGDKQFF.

The chain recombines TRBV19 with TRBJ1-4; TRBD1 is a possible D gene (6 bases). The V end was cut by 2 bases, the J end by 4 bases, with 17 bases between. Germline loops: CDR1 LNHDA, CDR2 SQIVND (reference sequence). The length of the CDR3 is 17 residues. In DNA, the CDR3 is TGTGCCAGTAGTATAAGGACAGAACAGCCCGGTAATGAAAAACTGTTTTTT. This codes for CASSIRTEQPGNEKLFF. The whole variable domain, filled in from reference TRBV19 and TRBJ1-4, reads DGGITQSPKYLFRKEGQNVTLSCEQNLNHDAMYWYRQDPGQGLRLIYYSQIVNDFQKGDIAEGYSVSREKKESFPLTVTSAQKNPTAFYLCASSIRTEQPGNEKLFFGSGTQLSVL.

The CDR3 region is CASSLYQSSTDTQYF. The CDR3 nucleotides read TGTGCCAGCAGCTTGTATCAGTCGAGCACAGATACGCAGTATTTT. The V and J genes are TRBV5-6 and TRBJ2-3; unclear D gene. The CDR3 extends over 15 amino acids. The ends were cut back, 1 base at V and 0 bases at J, with 9 bases in the middle. Germline CDR1 and CDR2: SGHDT and YYEEEE.

V gene TRBV7-2 combines with J gene TRBJ2-3, with TRBD2 as a possible D gene (5 bases). This CDR3 is built from 15 residues. Trimming shortened V by 4 bases and J by 0 bases, and 11 bases separated the two germline ends. From germline, CDR1 is SGHTA and CDR2 FQGNSA. The CDR3 protein is CASSSIGDSTDTQYF. CDR3 bases: TGTGCCAGCAGCTCCATCGGGGATAGCACAGATACGCAGTATTTT.

The gene calls are TRBV20-1 and TRBJ1-1; the D gene is possibly TRBD1 (5 bases). V gave up 7 bases and J gave up 6 bases, with 12 bases separating them. There are 11 residues in the CDR3. CDR1 and CDR2 (germline): DFQATT, SNEGSKA (reference sequence). CDR3 nucleotide sequence: TGCAGTGTGAAGGGGCAGGCTGAAGCTTTCTTT. Amino acid sequence: CSVKGQAEAFF.

The chain employs TRBV20-1 and TRBJ1-5, with D unresolved. In germline, CDR1 is DFQATT, CDR2 SNEGSKA (reference sequence). The CDR3 consists of 10 residues. The germline V and J ends were trimmed by 3 bases and 11 bases, with 8 bases remaining between them. The CDR3 nucleotides are TGCAGTGCTAGGACCAGGTCCCAGCATTTT. Amino acid sequence: CSARTRSQHF.

Comments on this clone: Its ends do not fully match the called genes, so a read error is possible. The chain carries TRBV7-7 and TRBJ2-6, with 7 bases aligning to TRBD1. The length of the CDR3 is 19 residues. The germline CDR1 and CDR2 sequences are SSHAT and FNYEAQ (reference sequence). CDR3 coding DNA: TGTGCTAGCAGCTCCCCTGGACAGGCCCAGGGCTCTGGGGCCAACGTCCTGACTTTC. Protein product: CASSSPGQAQGSGANVLTF.

This clone showed up just once. In DNA, the CDR3 is TGCGCCAGCAGCCAAGTTCGGGGAGAAAAACTGTTTTTT. Translation: CASSQVRGEKLFF. J is TRBJ1-4 and V is TRBV4-1; D remains unclear. Between the trimmed V and J ends, which lost 1 base and 8 bases, there was a span of 8 bases. Germline lookup yields CDR1 MGHRA and CDR2 YSYEKL. CDR3 size: 13 residues.

This sequence joins TRBV5-1 and TRBJ1-1; D not resolved. Germline assignment: CDR1 SGHRS and CDR2 YFSETQ. Trimming left V 0 bases short and J 0 bases short, with 9 bases between. This CDR3 has 15 residues. The CDR3 here is CASSLANNLNTEAFF. CDR3 DNA sequence: TGCGCCAGCAGCTTGGCCAACAATCTGAACACTGAAGCTTTCTTT.

The V gene is TRBV2, the J gene TRBJ2-7; D is possibly TRBD2 (5 bases). V lost 4 bases, J lost 3 bases, and 10 bases lay in between. The V gene's germline CDR1 is SNHLY and CDR2 FYNNEI. This CDR3 has 13 amino acids. CDR3 sequence reads: CASSVGSDYEQYF. The CDR3 coding sequence is TGTGCCAGCAGTGTAGGTAGCGACTACGAGCAGTACTTC.

CDR3 in DNA: TGTGCCAGTATCGGGGGGTACGACTATGGCTACACCTTC. Its protein is CASIGGYDYGYTF. The chain is built from TRBV19 and TRBJ1-2, with D possibly TRBD1 on 5 matching bases. V was shortened by 7 bases and J by 3 bases, with 12 bases between the two germline ends. The CDR3 is 13 amino acids. CDR1 and CDR2 (germline): LNHDA, SQIVND (reference sequence).

The rearrangement links TRBV19 to TRBJ1-3; D is possibly TRBD1 (5 bases). Trimming left V 7 bases short and J 0 bases short, with 19 bases between. Germline CDR1 is LNHDA and CDR2 is SQIVND (reference sequence). This CDR3 comprises 17 residues. CDR3: CASKRGHDSSSGNTIYF. The CDR3 DNA sequence: TGTGCCAGTAAACGTGGTCATGACAGCAGCTCTGGAAACACCATATATTTT.

The chain employs TRBV19 and TRBJ2-3, with D possibly TRBD1 on 5 matching bases. The CDR3 consists of 12 residues. V was shortened by 6 bases and J by 1 base, with 5 bases between the two germline ends. Germline CDR1 LNHDA, CDR2 SQIVND (reference sequence). CDR3 amino acids: CASRGGTDTQYF. CDR3 nucleotides: TGTGCCAGTAGAGGGGGCACAGATACGCAGTATTTT.

This chain links TRBV5-1 with TRBJ2-4; perhaps TRBD1 as D (5 bases). The CDR3 is made up of 14 amino acids. Germline V gives CDR1 SGHRS, CDR2 YFSETQ. The V end lost 1 base, the J end lost 5 bases, and 10 bases lay between the germline ends. The CDR3 sequence is CASSLNGRENIQYF. CDR3 nucleotide sequence: TGCGCCAGCAGCTTGAATGGCAGGGAAAACATTCAGTACTTC. The full variable domain, in which reference TRBV5-1 and TRBJ2-4 provide the parts outside the CDR3, is KAGVTQTPRYLIKTRGQQVTLSCSPISGHRSVSWYQQTPGQGLQFLFEYFSETQRNKGNFPGRFSGRQFSNSRSEMNVSTLELGDSALYLCASSLNGRENIQYFGAGTRLSVL.

This sequence joins TRBV13 and TRBJ1-1, with a tentative D call TRBD1 (5 bases). In germline, CDR1 is PRHDT, CDR2 FYEKMQ (reference sequence). This CDR3 has 15 residues. V was cut by 7 bases and J by 1 base, with 16 bases left in between. The CDR3 spells CASTLGWGPNTEAFF. The DNA of the CDR3 is TGTGCCAGCACCCTAGGATGGGGCCCGAACACTGAAGCTTTCTTT.

The chain is built from TRBV28 and TRBJ2-1, with D possibly being TRBD1 (5 bases). V was clipped by 5 bases and J by 12 bases, with 14 bases between them. CDR3 length: 12 residues. The germline gives CDR1 MDHEN, CDR2 SYDVKM. The CDR3 DNA reads TGTGCCAGCAGTCCCACAGGTACGGGGCAGTTCTTC. Its translation: CASSPTGTGQFF.

The DNA of the CDR3 is TGTGCCAGCAGCTTAGGACTCAATGAGCAGTTCTTC. Its translation is CASSLGLNEQFF. The chain recombines TRBV7-9 with TRBJ2-1; D is uncertain. Deletions cut 1 base from V and 6 bases from J, with 4 bases between. The CDR3 has 12 residues. Germline V gene sequence: CDR1 SEHNR, CDR2 FQNEAQ (reference sequence).

The chain combines TRBV6-6 with TRBJ2-3; D unclear. The CDR3 is 13 residues long. Germline V gene sequence: CDR1 MNHNY, CDR2 SVGAGI (reference sequence). Trimming took 0 bases from V and 9 from J, leaving 10 bases between them. CDR3 residues: CASSYSSSSTQYF. Here the CDR3 DNA reads TGTGCCAGCAGTTACTCGAGTAGCAGCACGCAGTATTTT.

This chain links TRBV28 with TRBJ1-2; no reliable D call. The CDR3 runs to 13 residues. Trimming shortened V by 7 bases and J by 2 bases, and 11 bases separated the two germline ends. Germline lookup yields CDR1 MDHEN and CDR2 SYDVKM. This CDR3 reads CASMKRANYGYTF. The DNA for the CDR3 is TGTGCCAGCATGAAGCGGGCCAACTATGGCTACACCTTC.

The V and J genes are TRBV6-5 and TRBJ2-1; TRBD2 matches 10 bases. Trimming took 2 bases from V and 9 from J; bases not matched to a gene: 7. The CDR3 covers 15 residues. Per germline, CDR1 MNHEY and CDR2 SVGAGI. CDR3 in amino acids: CASSYQAGGWGEQFF. DNA of the CDR3: TGTGCCAGCAGTTACCAAGCGGGAGGGTGGGGTGAGCAGTTCTTC.

V usage is TRBV19 and J usage is TRBJ1-5; maybe TRBD1 (5 bases). Germline V lookup: CDR1 LNHDA, CDR2 SQIVND (reference sequence). V lost 7 bases and J 1 base, leaving 17 bases between the germline ends. CDR3 size: 16 residues. The CDR3 region has the DNA TGTGCCAGTACCCTCACGGGGGGGGAAAGCAATCAGCCCCAGCATTTT. It yields the protein CASTLTGGESNQPQHF. Drawing the rest from reference TRBV19 and TRBJ1-5, the complete variable domain is DGGITQSPKYLFRKEGQNVTLSCEQNLNHDAMYWYRQDPGQGLRLIYYSQIVNDFQKGDIAEGYSVSREKKESFPLTVTSAQKNPTAFYLCASTLTGGESNQPQHFGDGTRLSIL.

The V gene is TRBV5-1, the J gene TRBJ1-3, with D maybe TRBD1 (5 bases). The V and J ends lost 4 bases and 10 bases respectively, with 21 bases between them. Germline assignment: CDR1 SGHRS and CDR2 YFSETQ. The CDR3 has 15 amino acids. The CDR3 reads CASSPGGRDLRTIYF. CDR3 coding DNA: TGCGCCAGCAGCCCTGGCGGACGGGACTTGAGGACCATATATTTT. Drawing the rest from reference TRBV5-1 and TRBJ1-3, the complete variable domain is KAGVTQTPRYLIKTRGQQVTLSCSPISGHRSVSWYQQTPGQGLQFLFEYFSETQRNKGNFPGRFSGRQFSNSRSEMNVSTLELGDSALYLCASSPGGRDLRTIYFGEGSWLTVV.

Remarks on this clone: The sample carries other DNA sequences with the same CDR3. The chain carries TRBV6-4 and TRBJ2-5; 12 bases are a match to TRBD2. V lost 3 bases, J lost 5 bases, and 4 bases stayed unmatched. CDR3 length: 15 amino acids. Germline-derived CDR1 and CDR2 are MRHNA and SNTAGT. For the CDR3, the DNA is TGTGCCAGCAGTGAATCTAGCGGGGGGGCGGAGACCCAGTACTTC. It translates to CASSESSGGAETQYF.

This chain links TRBV27 with TRBJ1-1; TRBD1 agrees at 11 bases. The CDR3 has 15 residues. Germline trimming cut 3 bases from V and 5 bases from J; bases unmatched to any gene: 5. Per germline, CDR1 MNHEY and CDR2 SMNVEV (reference sequence). CDR3 DNA sequence: TGTGCCAGCAGTTTGGCCGGGACAGGGGGAACTGAAGCTTTCTTT. Its protein product is CASSLAGTGGTEAFF.